This T cell receptor beta chain was recorded in a study of shared clonotypes between healthy human individuals. Some clones are missing from TCRdb's copy, which holds only in-frame ones; the method was immunoSEQ multiplex PCR. The sample has about 680,000 clones, 92% seen once. Naive CD8 populations comprised CD45RO-negative cells positively selected for CCR7, excluding terminally differentiated effector memory CD45RA+ cells. The germline CDR1 and CDR2 sequences are LGHNA and YSLEER. The CDR3 loop spans 13 amino acids. Trimming pared 3 bases from V and 4 bases from J, leaving 10 bases between. Source material: naive CD8+ T cells sorted from blood. The J gene is TRBJ2-7, the V gene TRBV4-3, with no clear D. This receptor was identified in a man aged 25-40 years in good health. CDR3 in amino acids: CASSQLTGYEQYF. In DNA form, the CDR3 reads TGCGCCAGCAGCCAGTTAACGGGTTACGAGCAGTACTTC.